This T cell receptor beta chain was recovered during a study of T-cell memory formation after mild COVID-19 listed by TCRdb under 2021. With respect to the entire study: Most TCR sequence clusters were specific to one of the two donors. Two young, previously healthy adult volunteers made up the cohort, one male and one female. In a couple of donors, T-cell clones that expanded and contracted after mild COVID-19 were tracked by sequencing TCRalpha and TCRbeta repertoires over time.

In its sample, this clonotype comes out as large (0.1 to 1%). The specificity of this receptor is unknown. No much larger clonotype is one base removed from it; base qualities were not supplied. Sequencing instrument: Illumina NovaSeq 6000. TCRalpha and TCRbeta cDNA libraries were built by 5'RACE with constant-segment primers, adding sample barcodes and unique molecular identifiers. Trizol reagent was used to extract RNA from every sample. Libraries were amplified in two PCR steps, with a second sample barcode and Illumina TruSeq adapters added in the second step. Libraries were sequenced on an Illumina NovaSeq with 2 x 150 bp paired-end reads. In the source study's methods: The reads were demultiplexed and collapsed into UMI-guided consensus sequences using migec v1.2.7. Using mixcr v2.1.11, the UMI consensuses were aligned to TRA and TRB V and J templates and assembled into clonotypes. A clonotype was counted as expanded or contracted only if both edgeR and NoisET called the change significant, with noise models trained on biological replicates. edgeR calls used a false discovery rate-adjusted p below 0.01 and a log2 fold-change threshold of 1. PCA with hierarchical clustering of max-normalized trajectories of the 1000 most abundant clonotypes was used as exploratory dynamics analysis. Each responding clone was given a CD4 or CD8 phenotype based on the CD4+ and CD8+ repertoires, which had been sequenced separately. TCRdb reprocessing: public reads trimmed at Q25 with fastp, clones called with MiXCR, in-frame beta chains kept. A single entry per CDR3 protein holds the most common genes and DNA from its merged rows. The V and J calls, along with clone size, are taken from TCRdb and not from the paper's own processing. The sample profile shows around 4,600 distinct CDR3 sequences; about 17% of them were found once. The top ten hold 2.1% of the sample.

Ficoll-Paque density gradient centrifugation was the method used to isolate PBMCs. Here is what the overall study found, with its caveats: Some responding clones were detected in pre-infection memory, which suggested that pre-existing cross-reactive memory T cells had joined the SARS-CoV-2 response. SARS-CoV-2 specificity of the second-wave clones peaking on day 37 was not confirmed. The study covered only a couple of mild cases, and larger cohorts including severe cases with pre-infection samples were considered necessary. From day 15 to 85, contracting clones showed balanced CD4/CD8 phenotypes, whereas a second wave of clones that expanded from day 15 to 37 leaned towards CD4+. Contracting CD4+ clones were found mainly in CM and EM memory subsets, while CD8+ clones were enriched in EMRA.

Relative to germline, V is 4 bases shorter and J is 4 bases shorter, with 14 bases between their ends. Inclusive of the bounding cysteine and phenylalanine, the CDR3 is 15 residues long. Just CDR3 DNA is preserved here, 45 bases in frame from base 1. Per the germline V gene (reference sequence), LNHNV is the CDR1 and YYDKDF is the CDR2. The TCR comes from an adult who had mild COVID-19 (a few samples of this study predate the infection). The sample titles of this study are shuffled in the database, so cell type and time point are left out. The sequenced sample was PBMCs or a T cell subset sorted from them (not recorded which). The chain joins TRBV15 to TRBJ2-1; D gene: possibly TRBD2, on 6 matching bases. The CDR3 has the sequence CATSKPGTPYNEQFF. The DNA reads TGTGCCACCAGCAAACCCGGGACTCCGTACAATGAGCAGTTCTTC.